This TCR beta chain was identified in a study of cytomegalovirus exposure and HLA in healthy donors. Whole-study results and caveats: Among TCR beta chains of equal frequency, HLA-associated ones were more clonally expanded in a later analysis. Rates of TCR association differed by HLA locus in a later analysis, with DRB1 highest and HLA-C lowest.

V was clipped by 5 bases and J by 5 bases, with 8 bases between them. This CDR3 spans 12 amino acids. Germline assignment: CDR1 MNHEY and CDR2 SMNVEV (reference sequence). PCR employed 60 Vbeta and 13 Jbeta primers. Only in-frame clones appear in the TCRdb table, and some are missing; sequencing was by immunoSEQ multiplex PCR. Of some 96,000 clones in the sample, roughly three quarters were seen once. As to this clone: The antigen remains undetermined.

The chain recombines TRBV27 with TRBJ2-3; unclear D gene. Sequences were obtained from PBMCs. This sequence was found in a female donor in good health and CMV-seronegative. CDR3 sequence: CASSQTRDTQYF. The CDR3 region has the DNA TGTGCCAGCAGTCAGACAAGAGATACGCAGTATTTT.